Shown below are 28 T cell receptor beta chains from a single sample sequenced in a study of blood T cell repertoires in COVID-19. The data were produced by immunoSEQ multiplex PCR, yet TCRdb's version contains in-frame clones alone and is incomplete. Among about 350,000 clones listed, roughly 90% were seen once. Sequencing was performed on peripheral blood. The receptor source for this set is a woman aged 55-69 years with COVID-19, enrolled during active disease.

This CDR3 reads CAWSVRRVYEQYF. CDR3 DNA: TGTGCCTGGAGTGTACGCAGGGTCTACGAGCAGTACTTC. The chain recombines TRBV30 with TRBJ2-7; D possibly corresponds to TRBD1 (5 bases). V was shortened by 0 bases and J by 3 bases, with 9 bases between the two germline ends. Germline CDR1 reads GTSNPN; CDR2 reads SVGIG (reference sequence). This CDR3 is 13 amino acids long.

The chain couples TRBV27 to TRBJ1-6, with no clear D. Deletions cut 6 bases from V and 10 bases from J, with 16 bases between. Germline values: CDR1 MNHEY, CDR2 SMNVEV (reference sequence). The CDR3 consists of 14 residues. Here the CDR3 DNA reads TGTGCCAGCAGGGGCGGGTTTCTGGGATCACCCCTCCACTTT. Protein sequence: CASRGGFLGSPLHF.

The chain recombines TRBV24-1 with TRBJ1-2; 9 bases fit TRBD1. Germline V gene data show CDR1 as KGHDR and CDR2 as SFDVKD. The CDR3 sequence is 15 residues long. Losses at the gene ends were 8 bases for V and 6 bases for J; bases not matched to a gene: 12. CDR3 DNA: TGTGCCACCAAGGGGACAGGGCAGGGCTGGCATGGCTACACCTTC. Translation gives CATKGTGQGWHGYTF.

The chain joins TRBV7-2 to TRBJ1-2, with TRBD1 matching over 10 bases. With V trimmed by 5 bases and J by 5 bases, 8 bases remained unmatched. This CDR3 has 15 amino acids. Germline loops: CDR1 SGHTA, CDR2 FQGNSA. CDR3 DNA: TGTGCCAGCAGCGTACCCGACAGGGGGCGTTATGGCTACACCTTC. It translates to CASSVPDRGRYGYTF.

The V call is TRBV5-4, the J call TRBJ1-1, with TRBD1 matching 8 bases. V lost 1 base, J lost 10 bases, and 12 bases stayed unmatched. Germline loops: CDR1 SGHNT, CDR2 YYREEE (reference sequence). CDR3 length: 15 amino acids. CDR3 DNA sequence: TGTGCCAGCAGCTTGAGGTCGGGGGCAGGGGGCGTAGCTTTCTTT. Amino acid sequence: CASSLRSGAGGVAFF.

This chain links TRBV5-1 with TRBJ2-7; no firm D call. V shed 0 bases and J shed 0 bases, with 7 bases lying between them. This CDR3 spans 14 amino acids. The germline gives CDR1 SGHRS, CDR2 YFSETQ. The CDR3 sequence: CASSLDSSSYEQYF. In nucleotides, the CDR3 is TGCGCCAGCAGCTTGGACAGTTCCTCCTACGAGCAGTACTTC.

This chain joins TRBV6-5 and TRBJ1-1; D may be TRBD1 (6 bases). CDR3 length: 16 amino acids. The V end lost 2 bases, the J end lost 4 bases, and 17 bases lay between the germline ends. Germline values: CDR1 MNHEY, CDR2 SVGAGI. CDR3 DNA: TGTGCCAGCAGTTACAGACGTGGGGGCGTAGGCACTGAAGCTTTCTTT. It translates to CASSYRRGGVGTEAFF.

The rearrangement joins TRBV9 to TRBJ2-2; D uncertain. CDR1 and CDR2 (germline): SGDLS, YYNGEE. V lost 2 bases to trimming and J lost 2 bases, with 4 bases between them. The CDR3 covers 13 residues. The CDR3: CASSVRNTGELFF. The CDR3 DNA follows: TGTGCCAGCAGCGTGCGAAACACCGGGGAGCTGTTTTTT.

V is TRBV7-3 and J is TRBJ2-3; 8 positions match TRBD2. The CDR3 totals 17 residues. With V trimmed by 1 base and J by 5 bases, 11 bases remained unmatched. Germline V gives CDR1 SGHTA, CDR2 FQGTGA. The CDR3 nucleotides are TGTGCCAGCAGCTTAATACGGTTGCGGGGGGATGGAGATACGCAGTATTTT. Its protein is CASSLIRLRGDGDTQYF.

A few counts support this clone. The chain uses TRBV28 and TRBJ2-7; D remains unclear. Germline V gene lookup returns CDR1 MDHEN and CDR2 SYDVKM. Deletions cut 2 bases from V and 0 bases from J, with 14 bases between. The CDR3 loop spans 16 amino acids. The CDR3 bases are TGTGCCAGCAGTTTAGGCTTCCGGCAGGCCTCCTACGAGCAGTACTTC. Amino acids: CASSLGFRQASYEQYF.

Only one count was recorded for this clone. The CDR3 DNA is TGTGCCAGCAGCCGCTTCCCCGGGACTAGCGGGGGGGCCAGGGAGACCCAGTACTTC. Translation gives CASSRFPGTSGGARETQYF. The V and J genes are TRBV28 and TRBJ2-5; 16 bases align to TRBD2. The CDR3 is 19 residues long. CDR1 is MDHEN, CDR2 SYDVKM, per germline. The trim removed 6 bases at V and 5 bases at J, leaving 15 bases unmatched.

V usage is TRBV11-1 and J usage is TRBJ2-1; 11 bases line up with TRBD2. V lost 6 bases to trimming and J lost 7 bases; unmatched junction nucleotides: 8. The CDR3 consists of 15 residues. Per germline, CDR1 SGHAT and CDR2 FQDESV (reference sequence). The CDR3 nucleotides read TGTGCCAGCAGACTACTAGCGGGGGCGAGGAATGAGCAGTTCTTC. Amino acids: CASRLLAGARNEQFF.

In this sample, this clone turned up once. A junction boundary mismatches the germline segment, possibly from a read error. The gene calls are TRBV2 and TRBJ2-5; the D gene is possibly TRBD2 (6 bases). The CDR3 loop spans 15 amino acids. Germline loops: CDR1 SNHLY, CDR2 FYNNEI. CDR3 loop: CASTFSGTRWESQYF. The CDR3 DNA sequence: TGTGCCAGCACCTTTTCCGGGACTCGCTGGGAGAGCCAGTACTTC.

This clone was counted once. This chain joins TRBV7-8 and TRBJ2-5, with a weak D call TRBD2 (7 bases). This CDR3 spans 14 amino acids. Trimming left V 0 bases short and J 4 bases short, with 9 bases between. Germline loops: CDR1 SGHVS, CDR2 FQNEAQ. Written as DNA, the CDR3 is TGTGCCAGCAGCTTAGCGGGGGGGCGAGAGACCCAGTACTTC. Translated, it gives CASSLAGGRETQYF.

The chain joins TRBV6-1 to TRBJ1-1; a possible D gene is TRBD1 (5 bases). V was clipped by 5 bases and J by 4 bases, with 14 bases between them. The CDR3 is 14 residues long. In germline, CDR1 is MNHNS, CDR2 SASEGT. The CDR3 protein is CASSLPSGGTEAFF. The CDR3 nucleotides read TGTGCCAGCAGTCTGCCCTCGGGGGGCACTGAAGCTTTCTTT.

CDR3 DNA: TGTGCCAGCAGTCCCGACACGGTCTATGGCTACACCTTC. Protein sequence: CASSPDTVYGYTF. V and J are TRBV14 and TRBJ1-2; unclear D gene. This CDR3 contains 13 residues. Trimming cost V 6 bases and J 4 bases, with 12 bases left between them. Germline V gene sequence: CDR1 SGHDN, CDR2 FVKESK.

This clone occurred a few times. This chain uses TRBV28 with TRBJ2-7, with 7 nucleotides matching TRBD1. Germline lookup yields CDR1 MDHEN and CDR2 SYDVKM. There are 14 residues in the CDR3. With V trimmed by 6 bases and J by 3 bases, 8 bases remained unmatched. The CDR3 region has the DNA TGTGCCAGCAGCCTCGGGACAGCTCTCTACGAGCAGTACTTC. It codes for CASSLGTALYEQYF. The complete variable domain, with remaining parts taken from reference TRBV28 and TRBJ2-7, reads DVKVTQSSRYLVKRTGEKVFLECVQDMDHENMFWYRQDPGLGLRLIYFSYDVKMKEKGDIPEGYSVSREKKERFSLILESASTNQTSMYLCASSLGTALYEQYFGPGTRLTVT.

The rearrangement joins TRBV5-1 to TRBJ2-5, with TRBD1 matching 7 bases. Germline V gives CDR1 SGHRS, CDR2 YFSETQ. This CDR3 contains 16 residues. J was trimmed by 5 bases and V by 3 bases; bases with no gene match: 13. The CDR3 coding sequence is TGCGCCAGCAGCTCCCCAGAGACAGGGTTCGGGGAGACCCAGTACTTC. This gives the protein CASSSPETGFGETQYF.

DNA for the CDR3: TGTGCCAGCAGTTCCCGAAACAGGGGGCTGGAGCAGTACTTC. Amino acid sequence: CASSSRNRGLEQYF. The chain joins TRBV6-5 to TRBJ2-7, with TRBD1 matching 9 bases. The germline CDR1 and CDR2 sequences are MNHEY and SVGAGI. The CDR3 is 14 residues long. Unmatched junction bases numbered 8, after V lost 4 bases and J lost 7 bases.

This chain uses TRBV5-4 with TRBJ1-6; 7 nucleotides line up with TRBD1. V lost 3 bases, J lost 9 bases, and 6 bases stayed unmatched. The germline V gene encodes CDR1 SGHNT and CDR2 YYREEE (reference sequence). This CDR3 region has 14 residues. The CDR3 DNA is TGTGCCAGCAGCTCCAGACAGGGAGGTTCACCCCTCCACTTT. Its protein is CASSSRQGGSPLHF.

The chain links TRBV4-1 to TRBJ1-1, with a possible D match to TRBD1 (6 bases). V was pared by 2 bases and J by 3 bases, with 16 bases between. This CDR3 is 16 amino acids long. The V gene's germline CDR1 is MGHRA and CDR2 YSYEKL. The CDR3 bases are TGCGCCAGCAGCCAACCGTGGGGGGCGGGGGACACTGAAGCTTTCTTT. Its protein is CASSQPWGAGDTEAFF.

This clone appeared a few times. V is TRBV4-2 and J is TRBJ1-2; D perhaps matches TRBD1 (6 bases). The CDR3 length is 12 residues. Trimming removed 7 bases from V and 8 bases from J, with 14 bases in between. Germline CDR1 reads LGHNA; CDR2 reads YNFKEQ. CDR3 in amino acids: CASNEDSLGYTF. In nucleotides, the CDR3 is TGTGCCAGCAACGAGGACAGCCTCGGCTACACCTTC.

The rearrangement uses TRBV7-3 and TRBJ2-5, with 10 bases identical to TRBD2. Germline trimming cut 4 bases from V and 3 bases from J; bases unmatched to any gene: 2. Germline loops: CDR1 SGHTA, CDR2 FQGTGA. The CDR3 is 14 amino acids. For the CDR3, the DNA is TGTGCCAGCAGCTCTAGCGGGGGAAAAGAGACCCAGTACTTC. It is translated as CASSSSGGKETQYF.

The chain couples TRBV7-2 to TRBJ2-1; no definite D call. CDR3 size: 13 residues. V lost 1 base and J 5 bases, leaving 6 bases between the germline ends. CDR1 is SGHTA and CDR2 is FQGNSA in the germline V gene. The CDR3 DNA reads as TGTGCCAGCAGCTTAGGCAGAAACAATGAGCAGTTCTTC. Protein product: CASSLGRNNEQFF.

This rearrangement joins TRBV3-1 (or the pseudogene TRBV3-2) to TRBJ1-5; tentative D call: TRBD1 (6 bases). This CDR3 is 15 amino acids long. Germline CDR1 and CDR2: LGHDT and YNNKEL (reference sequence). With 3 bases removed from V and 4 bases from J, the gap between germline ends came to 13 bases. In nucleotides, the CDR3 is TGTGCCAGCAGCCACACAGGGCAAAGGAATCAGCCCCAGCATTTT. Amino acids: CASSHTGQRNQPQHF.

The CDR3 here is CASSPLTPEQETQYF. In nucleotides, the CDR3 is TGTGCCAGCAGCCCGCTAACTCCGGAGCAAGAGACCCAGTACTTC. The chain recombines TRBV3-1 (or the pseudogene TRBV3-2) with TRBJ2-5; D not certain. Germline V CDR1 and CDR2: LGHDT, YNNKEL (reference sequence). This CDR3 spans 15 amino acids. V gave up 4 bases and J gave up 2 bases, with 14 bases separating them.

The genes are TRBV29-1 and TRBJ2-3; a weak D match, TRBD2 (5 bases). Per germline, CDR1 SQVTM and CDR2 ANQGSEA. The CDR3 covers 14 residues. Trimming removed 4 bases from V and 1 base from J, with 12 bases in between. This chain's CDR3 is CSVAHLGGTDTQYF. CDR3 bases: TGCAGCGTTGCCCATTTGGGAGGCACAGATACGCAGTATTTT.

The chain uses TRBV14 and TRBJ2-1, with 7 bases fitting TRBD1. Germline CDR1 SGHDN, CDR2 FVKESK. Trimming cost V 8 bases and J 2 bases; bases outside gene matches: 6. The CDR3 sequence is 14 residues long. The CDR3 bases are TGTGCCAGCGGCCGGACAGGAGCCTACAATGAGCAGTTCTTC. As protein: CASGRTGAYNEQFF.